The text below deals with one TCR beta chain. Its target antigen remains unknown. Nothing much larger sits one base from this clone, and base qualities are not available. The immunoSEQ Assay, a bias-controlled multiplex PCR, was used to amplify TCRbeta CDR3 regions from genomic DNA. The published analysis was carried out like this. Within the assay, amplification of reference gene primers was used to estimate how many nucleated cells each sample contained. To quantify the absolute abundance of each unique TCRbeta CDR3 rearrangement, sequence reads were collapsed and filtered. For each sample, productive Simpson clonality was calculated as the square root of Simpson's diversity index over productive rearrangements. Entries here come from immuneACCESS through TCRdb and include only in-frame sequences with V and J called. Some clones fail to appear in such tables; in the studies checked, an unresolved V gene covers under half of the shortfall, and the cause of the remainder is unknown. That table supplies the V and J calls and clone size; D and trimming were determined from the DNA. A total of some 42,000 clones appear in this sample, over 75% of them only once. The top ten clonotypes cover approximately 10% of the sample.

This specimen comes from a study of blood T cell repertoires in COVID-19 (dated by TCRdb to between 2020 and 2021). For the wider study: Samples covering the acute and convalescent phases of COVID-19 were provided by collaborators in the United States, Italy and Spain. The prospective study material was composed of cDNA or gDNA derived from T cells, B-cell-depleted T cells, or PBMCs. Subjects who had been exposed to COVID-19, were actively infected with it, or had recovered from it provided the deeply sampled blood TCRbeta repertoires that made up the dataset. The repertoires were made available in a free public database intended to serve as a resource for research on the immune response to SARS-CoV-2. The samples were drawn from the first 160 participants of the ongoing ImmuneRACE study and from about 1,200 subjects provided by 6 global collaborators. A de-identified subject ID, COVID-19 status, age in years and sex were almost always included in the sample metadata. Where HLA class I and class II types were available, the types were taken from metadata supplied by the sample provider, not from assay-based typing.

The germline V gene (reference sequence) gives CDR1 as SEHNR and CDR2 as FQNEAQ. The CDR3 runs 14 amino acids, cysteine and phenylalanine included. This entry keeps only the CDR3 DNA: 42 bases, framed from base 1. V drops 1 base and J drops 1 base, leaving 7 bases in between. Each collaborating institution followed its own protocols to collect whole blood in K2EDTA tubes. For TCRbeta analysis, collaborators shipped samples in one of three forms: frozen whole blood, isolated PBMCs, or DNA extracted from either of those sample types. Overall study results and their limits: The quantity of clinical and demographic metadata differed by source and by participant and was supplied without curation.

Material: peripheral blood. The receptor was derived from a man between 25 and 39 years old with active or convalescent COVID-19. The receptor chain draws on TRBV7-9 and TRBJ1-2, with the D gene too uncertain to name. The DNA is TGTGCCAGCAGCTTAGTGAGTCTTAACTATGGCTACACCTTC. Its translation reads: CASSLVSLNYGYTF.